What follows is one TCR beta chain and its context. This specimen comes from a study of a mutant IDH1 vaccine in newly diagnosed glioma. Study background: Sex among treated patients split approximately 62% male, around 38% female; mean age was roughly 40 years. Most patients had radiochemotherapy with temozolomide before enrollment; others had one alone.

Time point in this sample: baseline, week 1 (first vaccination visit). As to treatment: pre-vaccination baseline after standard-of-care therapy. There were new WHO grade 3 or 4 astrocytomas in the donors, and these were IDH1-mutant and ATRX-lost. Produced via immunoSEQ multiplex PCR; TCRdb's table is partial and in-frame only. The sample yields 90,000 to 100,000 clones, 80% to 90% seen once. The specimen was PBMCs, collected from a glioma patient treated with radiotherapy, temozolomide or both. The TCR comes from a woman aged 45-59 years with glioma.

CDR3 sequence reads: CASSTQGVNQPQHF. CDR3 nucleotides: TGTGCCAGCAGTACTCAGGGGGTCAATCAGCCCCAGCATTTT. V usage is TRBV27 and J usage is TRBJ1-5, with 7 bases fitting TRBD1. V lost 5 bases and J lost 3; bases outside the gene matches: 4. The CDR3 covers 14 residues. CDR1 is MNHEY, CDR2 SMNVEV, per germline (reference sequence).